This passage covers 12 T cell receptor beta chains from one sample sequenced in a study of T cell responses to AZD1222 COVID-19 vaccine. The protocol was immunoSEQ multiplex PCR, while the TCRdb copy is restricted to in-frame clones and leaves out a portion. This table holds 150,000 or so clones, roughly nine tenths found once. The sample here was peripheral blood, taken on day 0 of AZD1222 vaccination. These receptors came from an adult in good health.

J is TRBJ2-3 and V is TRBV5-4; possibly TRBD1 or TRBD2 for D (7 bases each). V was clipped by 9 bases and J by 4 bases, with 18 bases between them. CDR1 is SGHNT and CDR2 is YYREEE in the germline V gene (reference sequence). This CDR3 is built from 14 residues. As DNA, the CDR3 is TGTGCCACCAGGGCCAGGGGGGGGGCAGATACGCAGTATTTT. As protein: CATRARGGADTQYF.

The CDR3 reads CASSQSGTVLSSYNEQFF. In DNA form, the CDR3 reads TGCGCCAGCAGCCAATCCGGGACAGTCCTGTCGTCCTACAATGAGCAGTTCTTC. The V and J genes are TRBV4-1 and TRBJ2-1; 7 nucleotides align to TRBD1. Germline V gene data show CDR1 as MGHRA and CDR2 as YSYEKL. The V segment lost 2 bases and the J segment 1 base; nucleotides outside the gene matches: 11. The CDR3 extends over 18 amino acids.

The chain joins TRBV5-1 to TRBJ2-4; no clear D gene. The CDR3 totals 15 residues. The ends were cut back, 4 bases at V and 1 base at J, with 12 bases in the middle. Germline loops: CDR1 SGHRS, CDR2 YFSETQ. In DNA, the CDR3 is TGCGCCAGCAGCACGGACCCCTCGGCCAAAAACATTCAGTACTTC. This gives the protein CASSTDPSAKNIQYF.

The chain links TRBV30 to TRBJ1-6, with a possible D match to TRBD1 (5 bases). Germline lookup yields CDR1 GTSNPN and CDR2 SVGIG (reference sequence). The CDR3 length is 14 residues. The germline V and J ends were trimmed by 0 bases and 7 bases, with 10 bases remaining between them. CDR3 sequence: CAWSVNRRNSPLHF. CDR3 bases: TGTGCCTGGAGTGTAAACAGGCGAAATTCACCCCTCCACTTT.

In its sample, this clone was seen once. The chain employs TRBV5-1 and TRBJ1-1, with D tentatively TRBD1 (5 bases). V dropped 0 bases and J dropped 3 bases, with 12 bases sitting between them. Germline V gene data show CDR1 as SGHRS and CDR2 as YFSETQ. The CDR3 covers 15 residues. CDR3 residues: CASSLGWGGDTEAFF. In DNA form, the CDR3 reads TGCGCCAGCAGCTTGGGGTGGGGAGGGGACACTGAAGCTTTCTTT.

The chain couples TRBV14 to TRBJ1-5; tentatively, D is TRBD1 (5 bases). V was pared by 0 bases and J by 3 bases, with 12 bases between. The CDR3 covers 16 residues. Germline V CDR1 and CDR2: SGHDN, FVKESK. CDR3 in amino acids: CASSQDRQPLNQPQHF. The CDR3 bases are TGTGCCAGCAGCCAAGATCGACAGCCGCTCAATCAGCCCCAGCATTTT.

V and J are TRBV7-8 and TRBJ2-2; D is perhaps TRBD2 (5 bases). The germline V gene encodes CDR1 SGHVS and CDR2 FQNEAQ. The ends were cut back, 3 bases at V and 9 bases at J, with 17 bases in the middle. The CDR3 extends over 15 amino acids. Here the CDR3 reads CASSFYIRGPRELFF. The CDR3 bases are TGTGCCAGCAGCTTTTATATACGAGGGCCAAGGGAGCTGTTTTTT. The full variable domain, rest sourced from reference TRBV7-8 and TRBJ2-2, is GAGVSQSPRYKVAKRGQDVALRCDPISGHVSLFWYQQALGQGPEFLTYFQNEAQLDKSGLPSDRFFAERPEGSVSTLKIQRTQQEDSAVYLCASSFYIRGPRELFFGEGSRLTVL.

The chain is built from TRBV5-1 and TRBJ2-7; D gene ambiguous. CDR3 length: 12 amino acids. Germline assignment: CDR1 SGHRS and CDR2 YFSETQ. Trimming took 0 bases from V and 5 from J, leaving 6 bases between them. Written as DNA, the CDR3 is TGCGCCAGCAGCTTGGACGGCAACGAGCAGTACTTC. It is translated as CASSLDGNEQYF.

This chain uses TRBV5-1 with TRBJ2-2, with 7 positions matching TRBD1. V dropped 0 bases and J dropped 3; count of bases not matched to a gene: 2. This CDR3 spans 15 amino acids. In germline, CDR1 is SGHRS, CDR2 YFSETQ. This CDR3 reads CASSLDRGDTGELFF. The DNA for the CDR3 is TGCGCCAGCAGCTTGGACAGGGGTGACACCGGGGAGCTGTTTTTT.

V and J are TRBV6-6 and TRBJ1-2; TRBD1 agrees at 9 bases. The CDR3 has 15 amino acids. J gave up 0 bases and V 5 bases, and 4 bases lay outside the gene matches. Looked up from germline, CDR1 is MNHNY and CDR2 is SVGAGI (reference sequence). This chain's CDR3 is CASSNRQGANYGYTF. The CDR3 nucleotides are TGTGCCAGCAGTAACCGACAGGGGGCTAACTATGGCTACACCTTC.

This chain joins TRBV5-1 and TRBJ2-7, with 7 bases aligning to TRBD1. There are 13 residues in the CDR3. From germline, CDR1 is SGHRS and CDR2 YFSETQ. With 1 base clipped from V and 2 bases from J, the junction kept 0 bases outside the gene matches. In nucleotides, the CDR3 is TGCGCCAGCAGCTTGCAGGGGGCCTACGAGCAGTACTTC. This encodes CASSLQGAYEQYF.

The rearrangement joins TRBV19 to TRBJ1-5; unclear D gene. The V gene lost 3 bases and the J gene lost 5 bases, with 17 bases spanning the gap. The germline CDR1 and CDR2 sequences are LNHDA and SQIVND (reference sequence). This CDR3 is built from 16 residues. The CDR3 sequence is CASSIPGRAADQPQHF. In DNA, the CDR3 is TGTGCCAGTAGTATTCCCGGCCGGGCCGCGGATCAGCCCCAGCATTTT.